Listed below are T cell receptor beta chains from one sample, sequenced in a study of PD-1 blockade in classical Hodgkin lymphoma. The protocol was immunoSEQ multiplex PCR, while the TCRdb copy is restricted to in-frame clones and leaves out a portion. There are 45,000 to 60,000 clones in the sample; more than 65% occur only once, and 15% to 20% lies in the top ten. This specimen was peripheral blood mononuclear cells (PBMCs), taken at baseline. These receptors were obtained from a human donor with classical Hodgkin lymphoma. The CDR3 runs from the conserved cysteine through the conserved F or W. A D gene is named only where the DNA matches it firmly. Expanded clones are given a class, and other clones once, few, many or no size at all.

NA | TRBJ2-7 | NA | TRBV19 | CASSTQGNPYEQYF | TGTGCCAGTAGTACTCAGGGAAATCCCTACGAGCAGTACTTC
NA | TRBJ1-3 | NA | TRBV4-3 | CASSQDPGTSGNTIYF | TGCGCCAGCAGCCAAGATCCGGGAACGTCAGGAAACACCATATATTTT
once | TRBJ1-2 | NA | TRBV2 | CASSEERAGRGGYTF | TGTGCCAGCAGTGAAGAGAGAGCAGGCCGGGGCGGCTACACCTTC
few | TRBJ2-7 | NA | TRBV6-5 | CASGTAVSYEQYF | TGTGCCAGCGGGACGGCCGTCTCCTACGAGCAGTACTTC
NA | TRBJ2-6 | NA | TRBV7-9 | CASSLQGSNSGANVLTF | TGTGCCAGCAGCTTACAGGGGTCAAACTCTGGGGCCAACGTCCTGACTTTC
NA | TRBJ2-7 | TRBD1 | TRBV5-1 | CASSLTTTYTGQGLSEQYF | TGCGCCAGCAGCTTGACGACTACCTACACGGGACAGGGTCTCTCCGAGCAGTACTTC
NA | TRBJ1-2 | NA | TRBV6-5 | CASSYSQGSSYGYTF | TGTGCCAGCAGTTACTCCCAGGGATCAAGCTATGGCTACACCTTC
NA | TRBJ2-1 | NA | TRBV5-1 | CASSIGTNKHEQFF | TGCGCCAGCAGCATCGGGACCAACAAGCATGAGCAGTTCTTC
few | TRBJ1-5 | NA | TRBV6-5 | CASGIDRNQPQHF | TGTGCCAGCGGGATTGACAGGAATCAGCCCCAGCATTTT
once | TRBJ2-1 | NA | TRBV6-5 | CASKNPLFDEQFF | TGTGCCAGCAAAAATCCTCTGTTCGATGAGCAGTTCTTC
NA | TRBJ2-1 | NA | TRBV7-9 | CASVRLGGQNEQFF | TGTGCCAGCGTTCGACTAGGGGGACAGAATGAGCAGTTCTTC
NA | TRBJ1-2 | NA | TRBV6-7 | CATIRLTNYGYTF | TGTGCCACTATCAGACTGACTAACTATGGCTACACCTTC
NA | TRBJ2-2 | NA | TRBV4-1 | CASSHRKTSRMGVGELFF | TGCGCCAGCAGCCACCGCAAAACCTCAAGAATGGGGGTCGGGGAGCTGTTTTTT
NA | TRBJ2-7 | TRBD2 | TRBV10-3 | CAISETFGRAPRYEQYF | TGTGCCATCAGTGAGACCTTCGGGAGGGCCCCAAGATACGAGCAGTACTTC
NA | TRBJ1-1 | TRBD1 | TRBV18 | CASSATGVVSTEAFF | TGTGCCAGCTCCGCGACAGGGGTGGTGAGCACTGAAGCTTTCTTT
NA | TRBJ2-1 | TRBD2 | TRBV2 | CASRPGLADPYNEQFF | TGTGCCAGCAGGCCGGGACTAGCGGACCCCTACAATGAGCAGTTCTTC
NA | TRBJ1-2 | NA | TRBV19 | CASTQYISVSYGYTF | TGTGCCAGTACTCAGTATATATCAGTGAGCTATGGCTACACCTTC
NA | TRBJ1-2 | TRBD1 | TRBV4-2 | CASSYPGQGFHGYTF | TGTGCCAGCAGCTATCCGGGACAGGGATTCCATGGCTACACCTTC
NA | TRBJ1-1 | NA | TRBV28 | CASSLPRGVNTEAFF | TGTGCCAGCAGTCTACCCAGGGGCGTGAACACTGAAGCTTTCTTT
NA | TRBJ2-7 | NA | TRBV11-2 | CASSWGPSYEQYF | TGTGCCAGCAGCTGGGGACCCTCCTACGAGCAGTACTTC
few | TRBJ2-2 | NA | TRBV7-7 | CASSLGLPNTGELFF | TGTGCTAGCAGCTTAGGTTTGCCAAACACCGGGGAGCTGTTTTTT
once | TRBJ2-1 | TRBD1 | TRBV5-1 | CASSLRTGNNYNEQFF | TGCGCCAGCAGCCTTAGGACAGGTAATAACTACAATGAGCAGTTCTTC
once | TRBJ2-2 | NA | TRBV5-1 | CASSLRRDSNTGELFF | TGCGCCAGCAGCCTCAGGCGAGACTCGAACACCGGGGAGCTGTTTTTT
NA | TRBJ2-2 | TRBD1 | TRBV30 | CAWSRDRATGELFF | TGTGCCTGGAGCCGGGACAGGGCCACCGGGGAGCTGTTTTTT
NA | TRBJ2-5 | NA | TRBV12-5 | CASGLATGLETQYF | TGTGCTAGTGGTTTAGCAACAGGGTTGGAGACCCAGTACTTC
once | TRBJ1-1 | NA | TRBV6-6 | CASSLTPRKGTEAFF | TGTGCCAGCAGCCTGACACCCCGCAAGGGCACTGAAGCTTTCTTT
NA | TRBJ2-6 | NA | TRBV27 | CATLSGTRFGLGANVLTF | TGTGCCACCCTGTCCGGGACCCGATTCGGCTTAGGGGCCAACGTCCTGACTTTC
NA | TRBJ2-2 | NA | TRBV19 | CASSIQGTGELFF | TGTGCCAGTAGTATACAGGGGACCGGGGAGCTGTTTTTT
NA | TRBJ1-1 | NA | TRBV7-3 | CASSSLRPTEQAFF | TGTGCCAGCAGCTCCCTTCGGCCGACAGAGCAGGCTTTCTTT
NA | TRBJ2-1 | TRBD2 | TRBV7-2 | CASILGRDNEQFF | TGTGCCAGCATTCTTGGGAGGGACAATGAGCAGTTCTTC
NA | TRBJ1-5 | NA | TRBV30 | CAWSLGLNQPQHF | TGTGCCTGGAGTCTAGGGCTCAATCAGCCCCAGCATTTT
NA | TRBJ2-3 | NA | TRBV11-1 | CASTRSGSSTDTQYF | TGTGCCAGTACTCGTAGCGGATCAAGCACAGATACGCAGTATTTT
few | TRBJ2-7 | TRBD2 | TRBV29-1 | CSGLSRGGSNEQYF | TGCAGCGGTTTGTCCCGAGGCGGGAGTAACGAGCAGTACTTC
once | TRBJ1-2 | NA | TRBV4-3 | CASSQDIGDRGGYTF | TGCGCCAGCAGCCAAGATATAGGGGACCGGGGGGGCTACACCTTC
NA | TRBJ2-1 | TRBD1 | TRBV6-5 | CASSSPGQGVNEQFF | TGTGCCAGCAGCTCACCGGGACAGGGGGTCAATGAGCAGTTCTTC
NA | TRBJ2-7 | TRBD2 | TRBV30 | CALGGGYEQYF | TGTGCCCTTGGGGGGGGCTACGAGCAGTACTTC
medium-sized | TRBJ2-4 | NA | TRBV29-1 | CSAETGTQNIQYF | TGCAGCGCCGAGACAGGGACTCAAAACATTCAGTACTTC
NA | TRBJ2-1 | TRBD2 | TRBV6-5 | CATLMPGTSNEQFF | TGTGCCACCCTTATGCCCGGGACTAGCAATGAGCAGTTCTTC
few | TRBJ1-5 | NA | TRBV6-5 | CASRALINQPQHF | TGTGCCAGCAGGGCTTTGATCAATCAGCCCCAGCATTTT
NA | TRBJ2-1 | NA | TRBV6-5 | CASRRDQGNEQFF | TGTGCCAGCAGAAGAGACCAGGGGAATGAGCAGTTCTTC
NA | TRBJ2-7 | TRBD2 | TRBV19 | CASNPGSGSYEQYF | TGTGCCAGTAACCCGGGTAGCGGGAGCTACGAGCAGTACTTC
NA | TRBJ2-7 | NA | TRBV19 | CASSIGAWVSKGEQYF | TGTGCCAGTAGTATCGGAGCGTGGGTATCCAAGGGAGAGCAGTACTTC
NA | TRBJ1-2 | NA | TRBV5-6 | CASSLGYGYTF | TGTGCCAGCAGCCTGGGCTATGGCTACACCTTC